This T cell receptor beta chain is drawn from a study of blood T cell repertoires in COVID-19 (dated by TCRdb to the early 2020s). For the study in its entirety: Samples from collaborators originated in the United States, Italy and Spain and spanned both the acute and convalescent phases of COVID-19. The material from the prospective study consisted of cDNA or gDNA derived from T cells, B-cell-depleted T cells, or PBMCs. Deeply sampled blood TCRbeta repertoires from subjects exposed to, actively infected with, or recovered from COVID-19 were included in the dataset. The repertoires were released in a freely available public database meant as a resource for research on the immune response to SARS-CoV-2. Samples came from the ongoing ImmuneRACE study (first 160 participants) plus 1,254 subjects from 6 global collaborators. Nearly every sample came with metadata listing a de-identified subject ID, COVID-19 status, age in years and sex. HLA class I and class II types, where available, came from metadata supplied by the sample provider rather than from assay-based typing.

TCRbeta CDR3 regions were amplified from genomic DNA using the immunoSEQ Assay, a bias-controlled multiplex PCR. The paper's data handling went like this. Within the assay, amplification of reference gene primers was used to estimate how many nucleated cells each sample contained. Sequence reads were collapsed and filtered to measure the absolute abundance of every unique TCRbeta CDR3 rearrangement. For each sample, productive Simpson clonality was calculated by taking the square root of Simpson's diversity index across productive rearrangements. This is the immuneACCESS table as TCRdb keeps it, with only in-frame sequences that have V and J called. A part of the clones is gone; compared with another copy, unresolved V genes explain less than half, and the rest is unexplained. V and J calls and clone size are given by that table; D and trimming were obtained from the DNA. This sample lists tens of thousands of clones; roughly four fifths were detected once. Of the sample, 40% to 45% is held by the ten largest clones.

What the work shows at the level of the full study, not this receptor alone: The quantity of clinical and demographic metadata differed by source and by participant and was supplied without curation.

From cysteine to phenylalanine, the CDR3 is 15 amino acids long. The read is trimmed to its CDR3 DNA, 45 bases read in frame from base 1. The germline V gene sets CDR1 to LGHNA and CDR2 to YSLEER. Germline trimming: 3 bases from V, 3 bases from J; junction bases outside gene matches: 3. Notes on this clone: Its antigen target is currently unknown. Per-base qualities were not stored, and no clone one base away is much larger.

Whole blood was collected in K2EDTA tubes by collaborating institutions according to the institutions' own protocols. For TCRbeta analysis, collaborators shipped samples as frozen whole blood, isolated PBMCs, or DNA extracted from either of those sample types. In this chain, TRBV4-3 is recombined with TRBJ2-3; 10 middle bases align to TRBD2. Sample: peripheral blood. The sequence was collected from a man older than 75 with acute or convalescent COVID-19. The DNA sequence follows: TGCGCCAGCAGCCATTCTAGCGGGAGAACAGATACGCAGTATTTT. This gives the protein CASSHSSGRTDTQYF.